This entry describes one TCR beta chain. Its specificity is unknown. The entry originates in a study of shared clonotypes between healthy human individuals. Study-wide context: Per donor, three plates held CD4 naive cells, three held CD4 memory, two held CD8 naive and one held CD8 memory.

The study, taken as a whole, reports: A handful of donors had about 5% of their naive CD4 clonotypes in common. Among donors, clonotype sharing was expected to be affected by sequencing depth.

Data came from immunoSEQ multiplex PCR; TCRdb stores just in-frame clones and leaves some out. This sample has about 640,000 clones, with about 78% found just once. Germline V lookup: CDR1 MDHEN, CDR2 SYDVKM. The CDR3 spans 14 residues. J lost 4 bases, V lost 3 bases, and 2 bases had no gene match. The sequence derives from a woman aged 25-40 years in good health. Sample: memory CD4+ T cells sorted from blood. The subset: CD45RA-negative fraction. This chain joins TRBV28 and TRBJ1-4; 7 bases align to TRBD1. CDR3 sequence (DNA): TGTGCCAGCAGTTTGGGACAGAATAATGAAAAACTGTTTTTT. Protein product: CASSLGQNNEKLFF. The full variable domain, completed using reference TRBV28 and TRBJ1-4, is DVKVTQSSRYLVKRTGEKVFLECVQDMDHENMFWYRQDPGLGLRLIYFSYDVKMKEKGDIPEGYSVSREKKERFSLILESASTNQTSMYLCASSLGQNNEKLFFGSGTQLSVL.